The rows below give T cell receptor beta chains drawn from one sample of a study of beta chain features in type 1 diabetes. Sequenced by immunoSEQ multiplex PCR; TCRdb stores in-frame clones only, minus some. There are around 250,000 clones in the sample; roughly 24% occur only once, and approximately 0.011% lies in the top ten. The specimen sequenced was naive CD4+ T cells from blood. These receptors originate from a woman aged 25 to 39 with type 1 diabetes. The CDR3 runs from the conserved cysteine through the conserved F or W.

TRBV7-9,TRBJ1-1,CASSDDRDEAFF
TRBV30,TRBJ1-4,CAWTTTNEKLFF
TRBV10-3,TRBJ2-5,CAISPDRGDTETQYF
TRBV19,TRBJ2-1,CASMRDEQFF
TRBV28,TRBJ2-7,CASKGPDRVHEQYF
TRBV30,TRBJ1-1,CAWRKTVRGTEAFF
TRBV6-5,TRBJ1-2,CASSFQNYGYTF
TRBV5-1,TRBJ2-1,CASSLRGTLEDEQFF
TRBV7-7,TRBJ2-5,CASSFQLAGGPETQYF
TRBV19,TRBJ2-2,CASSIIFRTRGELFF
TRBV29-1,TRBJ1-5,CSVTTGGLQPQHF
TRBV30,TRBJ2-2,CAWNGEGVNTGELFF
TRBV6-1,TRBJ1-2,CASSAQGDYGYTF
TRBV27,TRBJ2-3,CASSLSWGAADTQYF
TRBV30,TRBJ1-2,CAWSLQGLGYGYTF
TRBV6-5,TRBJ2-2,CASSRLAPTGELFF
TRBV7-6,TRBJ2-3,CASSKLASSTDTQYF
TRBV18,TRBJ1-5,CASSPASQGSNQPQHF
TRBV28,TRBJ1-2,CASSRTGNYGYTF
TRBV4-2,TRBJ2-1,CASSQSSGRYSYNEQFF
TRBV7-3,TRBJ2-3,CASSGSRGSTDTQYF
TRBV6-1,TRBJ2-1,CASRAGTSGLNEQFF
TRBV25-1,TRBJ2-1,CASSEEFLAGRNEQFF
TRBV7-2,TRBJ1-4,CASSLAAATNEKLFF
TRBV7-2,TRBJ2-7,CASSPGLAVYEQYF
TRBV7-9,TRBJ1-2,CASSTPGGAGGYTF
TRBV5-1,TRBJ2-5,CASSPADLETQYF
TRBV6-5,TRBJ2-7,CASSPRLPYEQYF
TRBV11-3,TRBJ1-1,CASSSTVNTEAFF
TRBV29-1,TRBJ1-1,CSVESRVSNTEAFF
TRBV7-3,TRBJ2-5,CASSLASWEETQYF
TRBV7-9,TRBJ1-1,CASSFWRTGGLEAFF
TRBV6-1,TRBJ2-1,CASSSYRENEQFF
TRBV9,TRBJ1-4,CASSVGHSPNEKLFF
TRBV7-2,TRBJ2-7,CASSPLRDSYEQYF
TRBV7-8,TRBJ2-1,CASRPGLGTGEQFF
TRBV28,TRBJ2-5,CASSSGFRGARGETQYF